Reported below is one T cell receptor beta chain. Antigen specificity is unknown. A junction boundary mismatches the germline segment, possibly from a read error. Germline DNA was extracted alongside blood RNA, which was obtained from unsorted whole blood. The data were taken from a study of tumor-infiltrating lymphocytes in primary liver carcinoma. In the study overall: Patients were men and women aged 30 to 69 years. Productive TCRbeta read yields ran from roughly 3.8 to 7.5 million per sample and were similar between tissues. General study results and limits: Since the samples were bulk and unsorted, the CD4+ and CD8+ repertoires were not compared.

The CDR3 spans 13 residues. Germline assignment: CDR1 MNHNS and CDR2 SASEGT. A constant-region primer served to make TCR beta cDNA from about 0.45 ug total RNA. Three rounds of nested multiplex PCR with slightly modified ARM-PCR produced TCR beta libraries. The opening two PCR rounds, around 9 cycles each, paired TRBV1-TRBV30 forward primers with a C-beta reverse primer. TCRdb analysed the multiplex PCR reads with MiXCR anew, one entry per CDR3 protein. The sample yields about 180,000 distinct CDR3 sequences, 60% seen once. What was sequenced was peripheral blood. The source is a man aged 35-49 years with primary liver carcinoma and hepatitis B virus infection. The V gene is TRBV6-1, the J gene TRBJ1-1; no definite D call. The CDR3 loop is CASSGHLNTESFF. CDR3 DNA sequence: TGTGCCAGCAGTGGCCACCTGAACACTGAATCTTTCTTT.